Listed here are 15 T cell receptor beta chains from one sample, sequenced in a study of identical twins. Each CDR3 protein is one row after TCRdb ran MiXCR on the 5' RACE reads. The table lists under 500,000 distinct CDR3 sequences, 13% to 15% of them singletons. This sample also belongs to another study, concerning yellow fever vaccine responses in identical twins.

The sample was CD4+ T cells sorted from blood. The receptor set was obtained from a woman under 30 in good health.

The CDR3 nucleotides read TGCAGTGCTAGACTAGCGGGGGGACGACCGAACACCGGGGAGCTGTTTTTT. It is translated as CSARLAGGRPNTGELFF. This chain joins TRBV20-1 and TRBJ2-2; TRBD2 aligns across 11 bases. With 2 bases clipped from V and 0 bases from J, the junction kept 5 bases outside the gene matches. This CDR3 has 17 residues. The V gene's germline CDR1 is DFQATT and CDR2 SNEGSKA (reference sequence).

This clonotype was seen a handful of times. This chain links TRBV2 with TRBJ2-7, with 10 bases lining up with TRBD1. Germline V gives CDR1 SNHLY, CDR2 FYNNEI. Trimming at V came to 6 bases and at J to 0 bases, leaving 5 bases not matched to a gene. CDR3 length: 15 residues. Written as DNA, the CDR3 is TGTGCCAGCAGGTTCGGGACAGGGGCCTCCTACGAGCAGTACTTC. It is translated as CASRFGTGASYEQYF. Full variable domain (missing parts from reference TRBV2 and TRBJ2-7): EPEVTQTPSHQVTQMGQEVILRCVPISNHLYFYWYRQILGQKVEFLVSFYNNEISEKSEIFDDQFSVERPDGSNFTLKIRSTKLEDSAMYFCASRFGTGASYEQYFGPGTRLTVT.

The chain uses TRBV20-1 and TRBJ2-5; no clear D. CDR3 length: 13 amino acids. With 4 bases removed from V and 2 bases from J, the gap between germline ends came to 11 bases. In germline, CDR1 is DFQATT, CDR2 SNEGSKA (reference sequence). CDR3 sequence: CSATSTDQETQYF. CDR3 in DNA: TGCAGTGCTACCTCTACAGATCAAGAGACCCAGTACTTC.

The V and J genes are TRBV6-1 and TRBJ2-2; 8 bases align to TRBD1. V dropped 6 bases and J dropped 6; count of bases not matched to a gene: 9. Germline V lookup: CDR1 MNHNS, CDR2 SASEGT. This CDR3 contains 15 residues. CDR3 in amino acids: CASRRDRGPSGELFF. DNA of the CDR3: TGTGCCAGCAGGCGAGACAGGGGCCCCTCCGGGGAGCTGTTTTTT.

There are a few counts of this clonotype. V is TRBV5-1 and J is TRBJ2-2, with D unclear. Trimming shortened V by 0 bases and J by 4 bases, and 10 bases separated the two germline ends. CDR1 is SGHRS and CDR2 is YFSETQ in the germline V gene. This CDR3 has 15 residues. The CDR3 nucleotides are TGCGCCAGCAGCTTGGTCTCCCGAGGCACCGGGGAGCTGTTTTTT. This encodes CASSLVSRGTGELFF.

There are a few counts of this clonotype. The gene calls are TRBV20-1 and TRBJ2-2, with D perhaps being TRBD1 or TRBD2 (5 bases each). Between the trimmed V and J ends, which lost 6 bases and 6 bases, there was a span of 17 bases. This CDR3 is 14 amino acids long. CDR1 DFQATT and CDR2 SNEGSKA come from the germline V gene (reference sequence). For the CDR3, the DNA is TGCAGTGCCAGCCGGGACCCCACAGCCGGGGAGCTGTTTTTT. This encodes CSASRDPTAGELFF.

The chain uses TRBV20-1 and TRBJ2-4; TRBD1 matches 9 bases. J was trimmed by 5 bases and V by 3 bases; bases with no gene match: 8. Germline V gene sequence: CDR1 DFQATT, CDR2 SNEGSKA (reference sequence). The CDR3 runs to 15 residues. Here the CDR3 reads CSASPTGGGQNIQYF. In DNA, the CDR3 is TGCAGTGCTAGCCCAACAGGGGGCGGGCAAAACATTCAGTACTTC.

In its sample, this clonotype was seen a few times. This chain uses TRBV20-1 with TRBJ2-2, with D possibly TRBD2 on 7 matching bases. With 1 base removed from V and 5 bases from J, the gap between germline ends came to 17 bases. The CDR3 is 16 residues long. Germline V CDR1 and CDR2: DFQATT, SNEGSKA (reference sequence). CDR3 bases: TGCAGTGCTAGAGCCAGCGGAGGGGGGGCTACCGGGGAGCTGTTTTTT. Amino acid sequence: CSARASGGGATGELFF.

V and J are TRBV15 and TRBJ2-7; 11 bases map to TRBD2. CDR3 length: 16 amino acids. Trimming took 1 base from V and 6 from J; bases not matched to a gene: 8. Germline-derived CDR1 and CDR2 are LNHNV and YYDKDF (reference sequence). This CDR3 reads CATSRGLLAGVREQYF. The CDR3 DNA sequence: TGTGCCACCAGCAGAGGTCTACTAGCGGGAGTGCGCGAGCAGTACTTC. Combining the CDR3 with reference TRBV15 and TRBJ2-7 gives the whole variable domain DAMVIQNPRYQVTQFGKPVTLSCSQTLNHNVMYWYQQKSSQAPKLLFHYYDKDFNNEADTPDNFQSRRPNTSFCFLDIRSPGLGDTAMYLCATSRGLLAGVREQYFGPGTRLTVT.

This clonotype has more than one count but fewer than ten. This chain connects TRBV7-8 to TRBJ1-6; D remains ambiguous. V was shortened by 1 base and J by 3 bases, with 16 bases between the two germline ends. CDR1 and CDR2 from the germline V gene are SGHVS and FQNEAQ. CDR3 size: 18 residues. The CDR3 spells CASSLEELGSFYNSPLHF. The CDR3 nucleotides are TGTGCCAGCAGCTTAGAGGAACTTGGGTCTTTCTATAATTCACCCCTCCACTTT. Full variable domain (missing parts from reference TRBV7-8 and TRBJ1-6): GAGVSQSPRYKVAKRGQDVALRCDPISGHVSLFWYQQALGQGPEFLTYFQNEAQLDKSGLPSDRFFAERPEGSVSTLKIQRTQQEDSAVYLCASSLEELGSFYNSPLHFGNGTRLTVT.

V and J are TRBV6-2 or TRBV6-3 and TRBJ1-2; TRBD1 agrees at 8 bases. CDR1 is MNHEY and CDR2 is SVGEGT in the germline V gene. The junction had 10 bases not matched to a gene; V was cut back by 0 bases and J by 1 base. This CDR3 region has 18 residues. The CDR3 loop is CASSYSPGQDNYNYGYTF. Here the CDR3 DNA reads TGTGCCAGCAGTTACTCACCGGGACAGGACAACTATAACTATGGCTACACCTTC.

The chain recombines TRBV27 with TRBJ2-1; D might be TRBD1 (5 bases). There are 15 residues in the CDR3. V was clipped by 5 bases and J by 7 bases, with 18 bases between them. Looked up from germline, CDR1 is MNHEY and CDR2 is SMNVEV (reference sequence). This CDR3 is CASSRWGGAVNEQFF. In nucleotides, the CDR3 is TGTGCCAGCAGTCGATGGGGTGGGGCAGTGAATGAGCAGTTCTTC.

The chain links TRBV27 to TRBJ2-1; D is perhaps TRBD1 (5 bases). CDR1 is MNHEY and CDR2 is SMNVEV in the germline V gene (reference sequence). The CDR3 spans 16 residues. The V end lost 8 bases, the J end lost 8 bases, and 25 bases lay between the germline ends. CDR3 bases: TGTGCCAGCGGATCAGGGAAGGGTGGAAGTAGAGATGAGCAGTTCTTC. This gives the protein CASGSGKGGSRDEQFF.

This clonotype appeared many times. This chain links TRBV12-3 or TRBV12-4 with TRBJ2-7; 9 nucleotides align to TRBD2. The V gene end was trimmed by 6 bases and the J gene end by 7 bases; junction bases not matched to a gene: 10. The CDR3 extends over 14 amino acids. CDR3 loop: CASSTSGRSGEQYF. CDR3 nucleotides: TGTGCCAGCAGCACAAGCGGGAGGTCGGGGGAGCAGTACTTC.

This clonotype turned up a few times. This sequence joins TRBV5-1 and TRBJ2-5, with 9 bases aligning to TRBD1. The CDR3 extends over 15 amino acids. Losses at the gene ends were 7 bases for V and 2 bases for J; bases not matched to a gene: 9. CDR1 and CDR2 (germline): SGHRS, YFSETQ. Here the CDR3 reads CASSQGQGAQETQYF. CDR3 nucleotide sequence: TGCGCCAGCTCTCAGGGACAGGGCGCACAAGAGACCCAGTACTTC.